The T cell receptor beta chain under discussion was sequenced for a study of T cell responses to AZD1222 COVID-19 vaccine. Notes on the study in general: AZD1222 recipients seropositive at baseline numbered only five to seven. Spike-specific TCR breadth and depth both grew after two AZD1222 doses.

Germline V lookup: CDR1 LNHDA, CDR2 SQIVND (reference sequence). The CDR3 runs to 13 residues. Note on this clone: What it recognizes is unknown. Relative to the germline gene, one junction end is altered; a read error may explain this.

Sequenced by immunoSEQ multiplex PCR; TCRdb stores in-frame clones only, minus some. The table has under 95,000 clones, around 90% seen once. Sequenced here: peripheral blood, sampled on day 0 of AZD1222 vaccination. This TCR derives from an adult in good health. The rearrangement uses TRBV19 and TRBJ1-2, with D possibly matching TRBD1 (6 bases). DNA for the CDR3: TGTGCCAGTAGGGCCTCCTCTAAGACAGGACGATTCTTC. Its translation is CASRASSKTGRFF.